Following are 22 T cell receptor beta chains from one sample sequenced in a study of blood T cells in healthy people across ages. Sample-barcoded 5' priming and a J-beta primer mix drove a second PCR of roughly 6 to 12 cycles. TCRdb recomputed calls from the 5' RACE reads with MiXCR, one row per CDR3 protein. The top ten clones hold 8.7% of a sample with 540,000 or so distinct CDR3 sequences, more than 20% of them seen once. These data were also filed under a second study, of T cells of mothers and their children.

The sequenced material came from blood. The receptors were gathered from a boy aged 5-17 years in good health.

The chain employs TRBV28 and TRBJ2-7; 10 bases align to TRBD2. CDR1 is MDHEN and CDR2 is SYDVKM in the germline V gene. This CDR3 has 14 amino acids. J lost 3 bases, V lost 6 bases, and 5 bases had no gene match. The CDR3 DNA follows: TGTGCCAGCAGAAAGGGACTAGCGTACTACGAGCAGTACTTC. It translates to CASRKGLAYYEQYF. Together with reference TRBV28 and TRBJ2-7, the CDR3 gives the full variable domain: DVKVTQSSRYLVKRTGEKVFLECVQDMDHENMFWYRQDPGLGLRLIYFSYDVKMKEKGDIPEGYSVSREKKERFSLILESASTNQTSMYLCASRKGLAYYEQYFGPGTRLTVT.

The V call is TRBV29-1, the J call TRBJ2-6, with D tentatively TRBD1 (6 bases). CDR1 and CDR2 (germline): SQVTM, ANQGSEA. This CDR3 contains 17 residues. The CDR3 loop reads CSVPGGQGHSGANVLTF. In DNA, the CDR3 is TGCAGTGTCCCCGGCGGCCAGGGGCATTCTGGGGCCAACGTCCTGACTTTC. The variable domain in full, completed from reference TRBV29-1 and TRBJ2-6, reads SAVISQKPSRDICQRGTSLTIQCQVDSQVTMMFWYRQQPGQSLTLIATANQGSEATYESGFVIDKFPISRPNLTFSTLTVSNMSPEDSSIYLCSVPGGQGHSGANVLTFGAGSRLTVL.

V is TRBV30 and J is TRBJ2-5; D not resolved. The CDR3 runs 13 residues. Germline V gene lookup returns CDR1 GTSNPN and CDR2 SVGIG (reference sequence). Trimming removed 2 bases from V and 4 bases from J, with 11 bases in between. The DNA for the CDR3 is TGTGCCTGGAGTACCTTGGTGGGAGAGACCCAGTACTTC. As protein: CAWSTLVGETQYF.

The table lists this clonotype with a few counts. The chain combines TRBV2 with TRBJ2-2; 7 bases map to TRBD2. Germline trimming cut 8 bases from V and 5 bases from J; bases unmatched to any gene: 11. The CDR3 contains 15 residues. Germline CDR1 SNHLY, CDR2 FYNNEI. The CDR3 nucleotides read TGTGCCAGCTCAGTGGCTAGCGGAAGGACCGGGGAGCTGTTTTTT. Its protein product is CASSVASGRTGELFF.

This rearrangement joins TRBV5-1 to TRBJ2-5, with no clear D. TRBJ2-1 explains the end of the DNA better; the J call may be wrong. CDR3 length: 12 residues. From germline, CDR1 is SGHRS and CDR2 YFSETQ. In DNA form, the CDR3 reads TGCGCCAGCAGCTTGCCACCCAGTGAGCAGTTCTTC. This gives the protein CASSLPPSEQFF.

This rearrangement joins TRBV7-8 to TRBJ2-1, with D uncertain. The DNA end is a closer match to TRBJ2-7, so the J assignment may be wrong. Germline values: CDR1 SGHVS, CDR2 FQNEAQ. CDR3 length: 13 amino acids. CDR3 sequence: CASSGWKIYEQYF. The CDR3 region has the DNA TGTGCCAGCAGCGGCTGGAAGATCTACGAGCAGTACTTC.

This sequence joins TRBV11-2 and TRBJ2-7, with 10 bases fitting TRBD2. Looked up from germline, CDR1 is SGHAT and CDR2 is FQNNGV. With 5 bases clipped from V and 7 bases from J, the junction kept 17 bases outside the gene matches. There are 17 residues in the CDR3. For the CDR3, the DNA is TGTGCCAGCAGCCCAATAGCGGGAGGTCCCCTCCGAAGGGAGCAGTACTTC. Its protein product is CASSPIAGGPLRREQYF.

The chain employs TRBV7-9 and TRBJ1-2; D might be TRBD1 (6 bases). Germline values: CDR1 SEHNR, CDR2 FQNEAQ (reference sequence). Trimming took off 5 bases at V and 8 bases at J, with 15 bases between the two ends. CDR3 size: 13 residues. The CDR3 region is CASSRAPGGGYTF. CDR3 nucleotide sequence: TGTGCCAGCAGCCGGGCTCCCGGGGGCGGCTACACCTTC.

Written as DNA, the CDR3 is TGCGCCAGCAGCCCCACCTCTCAGAGCACCTACTACGAGCAGTACTTC. Translating gives CASSPTSQSTYYEQYF. The chain uses TRBV5-1 and TRBJ2-5; D is undetermined. The DNA end lines up better with TRBJ2-7; the J call may be wrong. This CDR3 is 16 amino acids long. Germline V lookup: CDR1 SGHRS, CDR2 YFSETQ.

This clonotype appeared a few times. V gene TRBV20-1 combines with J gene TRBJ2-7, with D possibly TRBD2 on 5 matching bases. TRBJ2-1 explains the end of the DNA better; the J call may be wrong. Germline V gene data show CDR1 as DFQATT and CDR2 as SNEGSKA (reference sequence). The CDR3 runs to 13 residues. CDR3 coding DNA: TGCAGTGCCCCTTGGGCTAGCCTCGATGAGCAGTTCTTC. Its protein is CSAPWASLDEQFF.

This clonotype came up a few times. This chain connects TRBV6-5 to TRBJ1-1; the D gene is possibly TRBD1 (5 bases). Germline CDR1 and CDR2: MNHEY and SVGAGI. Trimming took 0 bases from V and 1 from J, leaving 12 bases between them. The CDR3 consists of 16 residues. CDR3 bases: TGTGCCAGCAGTTACTCGGCCCACAGGTCGAACACTGAAGCTTTCTTT. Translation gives CASSYSAHRSNTEAFF.

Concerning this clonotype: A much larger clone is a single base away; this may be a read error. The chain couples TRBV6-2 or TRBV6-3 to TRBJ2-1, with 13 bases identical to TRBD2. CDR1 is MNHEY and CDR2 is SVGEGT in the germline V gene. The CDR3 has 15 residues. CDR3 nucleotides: TGTGCCAGCAGACCCGGACTAGCGGGGGACAATGAGCAGTCCTTC. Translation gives CASRPGLAGDNEQSF.

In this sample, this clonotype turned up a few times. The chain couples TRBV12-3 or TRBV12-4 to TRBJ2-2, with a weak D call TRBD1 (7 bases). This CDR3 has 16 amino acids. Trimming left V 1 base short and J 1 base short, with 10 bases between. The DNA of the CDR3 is TGTGCCAGCAGTTTAGAGCAGGGGGGGAACACCGGGGAGCTGTTTTTT. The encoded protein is CASSLEQGGNTGELFF.

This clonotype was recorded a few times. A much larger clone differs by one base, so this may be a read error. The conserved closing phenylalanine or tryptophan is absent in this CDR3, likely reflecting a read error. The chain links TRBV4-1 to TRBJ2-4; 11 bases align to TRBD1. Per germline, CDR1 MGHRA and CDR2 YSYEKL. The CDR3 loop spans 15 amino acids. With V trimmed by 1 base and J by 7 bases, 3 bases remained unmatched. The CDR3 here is CASSQGTGGWNIQYL. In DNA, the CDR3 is TGCGCCAGCAGCCAAGGGACAGGGGGCTGGAACATTCAGTACCTC.

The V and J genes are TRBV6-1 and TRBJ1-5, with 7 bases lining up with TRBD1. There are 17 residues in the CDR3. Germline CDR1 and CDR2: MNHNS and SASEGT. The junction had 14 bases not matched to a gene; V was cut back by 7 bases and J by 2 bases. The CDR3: CASKSAGGRGGNQPQHF. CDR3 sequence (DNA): TGTGCCAGCAAGTCGGCAGGGGGAAGAGGAGGCAATCAGCCCCAGCATTTT.

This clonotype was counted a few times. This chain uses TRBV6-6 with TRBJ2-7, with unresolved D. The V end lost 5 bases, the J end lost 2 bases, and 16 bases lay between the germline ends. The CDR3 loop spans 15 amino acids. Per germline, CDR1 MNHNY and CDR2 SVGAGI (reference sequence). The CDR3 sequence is CASSTSGVKTYEQYF. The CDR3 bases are TGTGCCAGCAGTACCTCTGGGGTGAAGACCTACGAGCAGTACTTC.

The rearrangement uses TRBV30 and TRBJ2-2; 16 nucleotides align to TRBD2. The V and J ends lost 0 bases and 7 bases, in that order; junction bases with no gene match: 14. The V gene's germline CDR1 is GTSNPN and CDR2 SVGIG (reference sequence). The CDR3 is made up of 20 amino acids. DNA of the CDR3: TGTGCCTGGAGTGTAATCCCCGGGACTAGCGGGGGGGCAGGTATCGGGGAGCTGTTTTTT. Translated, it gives CAWSVIPGTSGGAGIGELFF.

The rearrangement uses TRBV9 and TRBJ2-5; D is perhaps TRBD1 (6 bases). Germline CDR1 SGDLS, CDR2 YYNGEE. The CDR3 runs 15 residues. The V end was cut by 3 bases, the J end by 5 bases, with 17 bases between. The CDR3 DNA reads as TGTGCCAGCAGCGGGGGGCTATCCTCTCTGGAGACCCAGTACTTC. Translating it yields CASSGGLSSLETQYF.

The CDR3 DNA is TGCAGCGTTGATGGTGCGGAGACCCAGTACTTC. Amino acids: CSVDGAETQYF. The rearrangement joins TRBV29-1 to TRBJ2-5; D gene ambiguous. The CDR3 has 11 amino acids. Trimming stripped 3 bases from V and 5 bases from J, with 7 bases between. Germline CDR1 SQVTM, CDR2 ANQGSEA.

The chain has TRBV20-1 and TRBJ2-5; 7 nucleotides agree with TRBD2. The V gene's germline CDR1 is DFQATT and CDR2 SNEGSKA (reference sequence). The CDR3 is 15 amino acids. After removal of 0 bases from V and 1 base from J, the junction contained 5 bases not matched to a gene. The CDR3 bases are TGCAGTGCTAGAGATCTAGCGGAGGTCCAAGAGACCCAGTACTTC. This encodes CSARDLAEVQETQYF.

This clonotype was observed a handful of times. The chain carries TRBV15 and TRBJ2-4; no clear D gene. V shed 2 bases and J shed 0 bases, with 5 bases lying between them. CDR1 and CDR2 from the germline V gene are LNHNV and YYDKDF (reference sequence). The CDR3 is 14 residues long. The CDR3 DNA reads TGTGCCACCAGCAGATCCGCAGCCAAAAACATTCAGTACTTC. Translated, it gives CATSRSAAKNIQYF.

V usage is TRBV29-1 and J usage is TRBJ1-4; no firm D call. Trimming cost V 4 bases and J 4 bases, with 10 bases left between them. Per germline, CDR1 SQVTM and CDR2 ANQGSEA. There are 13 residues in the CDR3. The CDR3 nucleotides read TGCAGCGTTGTAGGTCAGGATAATGAAAAACTGTTTTTT. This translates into CSVVGQDNEKLFF. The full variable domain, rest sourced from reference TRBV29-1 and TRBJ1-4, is SAVISQKPSRDICQRGTSLTIQCQVDSQVTMMFWYRQQPGQSLTLIATANQGSEATYESGFVIDKFPISRPNLTFSTLTVSNMSPEDSSIYLCSVVGQDNEKLFFGSGTQLSVL.